This T cell receptor (beta chain) was sequenced in a study of cytomegalovirus exposure and HLA in healthy donors. Germline CDR1 reads MNHNY; CDR2 reads SVGAGI (reference sequence). V was pared by 2 bases and J by 4 bases, with 5 bases between. The CDR3 is 13 amino acids. PCR employed 60 Vbeta and 13 Jbeta primers. The table came from immunoSEQ multiplex PCR; TCRdb's copy has only in-frame clones and leaves some out. The sample comprises over 100,000 clones, more than 70% of which are singletons, and roughly 1.1% rests with the top ten. The sequenced sample was PBMCs. The TCR comes from a male donor in good health and CMV-seronegative. J is TRBJ2-2 and V is TRBV6-6; D not certain. The CDR3 DNA is TGTGCCAGCAGTTACCACTTCACCGGGGAGCTGTTTTTT. Protein sequence: CASSYHFTGELFF.